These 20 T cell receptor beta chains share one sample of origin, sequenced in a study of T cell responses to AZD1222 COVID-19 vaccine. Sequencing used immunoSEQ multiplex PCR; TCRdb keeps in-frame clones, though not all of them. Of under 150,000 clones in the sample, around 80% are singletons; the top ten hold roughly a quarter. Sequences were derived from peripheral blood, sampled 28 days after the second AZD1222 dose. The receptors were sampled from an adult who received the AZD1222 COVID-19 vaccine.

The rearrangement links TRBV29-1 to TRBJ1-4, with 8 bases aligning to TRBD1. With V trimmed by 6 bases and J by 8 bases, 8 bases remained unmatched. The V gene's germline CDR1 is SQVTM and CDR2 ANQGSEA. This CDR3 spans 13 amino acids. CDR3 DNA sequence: TGCAGCGTCGTTACAGGGGGAAGGGAAAAACTGTTTTTT. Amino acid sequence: CSVVTGGREKLFF. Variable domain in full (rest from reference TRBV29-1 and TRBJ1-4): SAVISQKPSRDICQRGTSLTIQCQVDSQVTMMFWYRQQPGQSLTLIATANQGSEATYESGFVIDKFPISRPNLTFSTLTVSNMSPEDSSIYLCSVVTGGREKLFFGSGTQLSVL.

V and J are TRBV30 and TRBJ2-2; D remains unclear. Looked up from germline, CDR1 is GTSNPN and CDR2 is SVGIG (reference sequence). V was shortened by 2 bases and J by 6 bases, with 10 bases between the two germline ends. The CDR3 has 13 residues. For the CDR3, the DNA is TGTGCCTGGAGTTTAGGGTCCGCCGGGGAGCTGTTTTTT. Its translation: CAWSLGSAGELFF.

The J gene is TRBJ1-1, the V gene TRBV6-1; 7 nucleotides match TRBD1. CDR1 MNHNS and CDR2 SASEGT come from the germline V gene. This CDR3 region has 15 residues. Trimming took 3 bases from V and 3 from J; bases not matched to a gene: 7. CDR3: CASSEGTTGHTEAFF. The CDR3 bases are TGTGCCAGCAGTGAGGGGACGACAGGGCACACTGAAGCTTTCTTT.

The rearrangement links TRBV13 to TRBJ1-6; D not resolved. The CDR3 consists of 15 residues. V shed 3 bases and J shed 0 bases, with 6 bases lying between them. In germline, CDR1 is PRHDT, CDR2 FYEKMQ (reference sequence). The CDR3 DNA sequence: TGTGCCAGCAGCTTTTCAGCCTCCTATAATTCACCCCTCCACTTT. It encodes CASSFSASYNSPLHF. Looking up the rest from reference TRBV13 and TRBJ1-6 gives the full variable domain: AAGVIQSPRHLIKEKRETATLKCYPIPRHDTVYWYQQGPGQDPQFLISFYEKMQSDKGSIPDRFSAQQFSDYHSELNMSSLELGDSALYFCASSFSASYNSPLHFGNGTRLTVT.

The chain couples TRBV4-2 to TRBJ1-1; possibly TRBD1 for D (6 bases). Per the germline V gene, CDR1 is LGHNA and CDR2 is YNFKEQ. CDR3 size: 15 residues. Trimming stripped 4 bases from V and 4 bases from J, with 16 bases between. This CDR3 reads CASSPQGFSVTEAFF. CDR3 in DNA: TGTGCCAGCAGCCCACAGGGTTTCTCGGTCACTGAAGCTTTCTTT.

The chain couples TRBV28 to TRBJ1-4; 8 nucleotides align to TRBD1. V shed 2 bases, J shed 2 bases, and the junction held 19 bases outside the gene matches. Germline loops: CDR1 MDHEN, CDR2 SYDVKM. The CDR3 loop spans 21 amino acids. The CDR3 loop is CASSLATFRRTGPNTNEKLFF. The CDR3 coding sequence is TGTGCCAGCAGTTTAGCCACCTTTAGGCGGACAGGGCCTAACACTAATGAAAAACTGTTTTTT.

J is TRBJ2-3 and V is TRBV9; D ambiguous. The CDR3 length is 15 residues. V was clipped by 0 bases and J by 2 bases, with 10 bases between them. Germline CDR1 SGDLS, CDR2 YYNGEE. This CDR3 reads CASSVDPRTTDTQYF. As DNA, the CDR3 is TGTGCCAGCAGCGTAGACCCCAGGACCACAGATACGCAGTATTTT. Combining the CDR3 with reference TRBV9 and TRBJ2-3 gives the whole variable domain DSGVTQTPKHLITATGQRVTLRCSPRSGDLSVYWYQQSLDQGLQFLIQYYNGEERAKGNILERFSAQQFPDLHSELNLSSLELGDSALYFCASSVDPRTTDTQYFGPGTRLTVL.

In DNA form, the CDR3 reads TGTGCCAGCAACCGACAGGGGGCCAATGAAAAACTGTTTTTT. The encoded protein is CASNRQGANEKLFF. The chain is built from TRBV9 and TRBJ1-4; 10 bases align to TRBD1. Germline lookup yields CDR1 SGDLS and CDR2 YYNGEE. V lost 6 bases to trimming and J lost 5 bases; unmatched junction nucleotides: 4. The CDR3 extends over 14 amino acids.

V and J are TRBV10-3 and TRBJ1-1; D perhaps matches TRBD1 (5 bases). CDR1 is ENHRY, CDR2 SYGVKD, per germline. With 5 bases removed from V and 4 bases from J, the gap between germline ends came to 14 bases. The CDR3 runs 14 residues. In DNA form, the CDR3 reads TGTGCCATCAGTCCACCCGGGACCGGCACTGAAGCTTTCTTT. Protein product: CAISPPGTGTEAFF.

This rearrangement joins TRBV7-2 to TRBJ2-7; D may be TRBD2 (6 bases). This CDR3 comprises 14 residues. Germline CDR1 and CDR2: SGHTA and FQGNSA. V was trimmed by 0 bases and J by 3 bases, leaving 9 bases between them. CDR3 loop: CASSLASGDYEQYF. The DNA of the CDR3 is TGTGCCAGCAGCTTAGCTTCGGGGGACTACGAGCAGTACTTC.

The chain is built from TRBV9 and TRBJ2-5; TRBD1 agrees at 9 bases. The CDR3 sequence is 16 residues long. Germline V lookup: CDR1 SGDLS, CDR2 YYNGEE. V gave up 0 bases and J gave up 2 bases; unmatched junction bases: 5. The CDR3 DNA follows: TGTGCCAGCAGCGTAGGAGGGACAGGGTGGCAAGAGACCCAGTACTTC. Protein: CASSVGGTGWQETQYF.

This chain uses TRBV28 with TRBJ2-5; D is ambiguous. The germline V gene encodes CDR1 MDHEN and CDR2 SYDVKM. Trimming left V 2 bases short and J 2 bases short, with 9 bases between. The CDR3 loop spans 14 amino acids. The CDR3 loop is CASSLGWVQETQYF. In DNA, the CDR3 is TGTGCCAGCAGTTTAGGGTGGGTTCAAGAGACCCAGTACTTC.

The DNA of the CDR3 is TGTGCCAGCAGTACCGGAGGGGCGGGAAACACCATATATTTT. This encodes CASSTGGAGNTIYF. This sequence joins TRBV28 and TRBJ1-3; weak D call: TRBD1 (5 bases). The ends were cut back, 5 bases at V and 4 bases at J, with 12 bases in the middle. Germline values: CDR1 MDHEN, CDR2 SYDVKM. The CDR3 sequence is 14 residues long.

CDR3 residues: CASSQIKFLDRMNTEAFF. The CDR3, as DNA: TGCGCCAGCAGCCAGATAAAGTTCTTGGACAGGATGAACACTGAAGCTTTCTTT. The genes are TRBV4-1 and TRBJ1-1, with TRBD1 matching 7 bases. This CDR3 contains 18 residues. CDR1 and CDR2 (germline): MGHRA, YSYEKL. V gave up 3 bases and J gave up 0 bases; unmatched junction bases: 13.

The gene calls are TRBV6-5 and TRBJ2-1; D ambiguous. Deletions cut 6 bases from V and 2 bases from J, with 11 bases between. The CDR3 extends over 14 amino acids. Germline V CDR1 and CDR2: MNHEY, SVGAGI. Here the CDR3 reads CASSPFEAYNEQFF. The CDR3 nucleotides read TGTGCCAGCAGCCCATTCGAAGCCTACAATGAGCAGTTCTTC.

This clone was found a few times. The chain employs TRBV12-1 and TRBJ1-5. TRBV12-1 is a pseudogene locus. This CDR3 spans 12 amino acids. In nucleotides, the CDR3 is TGTGCCAGCAGCTTCGCAGCTCAGCCCCAGCATTTT. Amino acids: CASSFAAQPQHF.

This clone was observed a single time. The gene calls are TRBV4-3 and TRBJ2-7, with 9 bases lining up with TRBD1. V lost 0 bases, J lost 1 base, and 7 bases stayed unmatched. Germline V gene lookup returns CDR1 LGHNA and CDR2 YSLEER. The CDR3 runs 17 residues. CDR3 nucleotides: TGCGCCAGCAGCCAAGATCTATCGACAGGGGGGTCCTACGAGCAGTACTTC. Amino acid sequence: CASSQDLSTGGSYEQYF.

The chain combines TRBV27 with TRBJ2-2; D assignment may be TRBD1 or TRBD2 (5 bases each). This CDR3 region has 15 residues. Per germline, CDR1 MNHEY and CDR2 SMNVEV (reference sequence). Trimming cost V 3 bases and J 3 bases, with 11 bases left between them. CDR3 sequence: CASSFGDRYTGELFF. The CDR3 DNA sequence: TGTGCCAGCAGTTTCGGGGACCGTTACACCGGGGAGCTGTTTTTT.

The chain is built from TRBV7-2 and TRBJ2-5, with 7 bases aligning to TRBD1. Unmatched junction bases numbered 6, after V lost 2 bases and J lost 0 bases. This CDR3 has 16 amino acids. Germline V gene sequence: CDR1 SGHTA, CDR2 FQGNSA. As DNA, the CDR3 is TGTGCCAGCAGCTTACCTCTGGGACAGTACCAAGAGACCCAGTACTTC. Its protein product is CASSLPLGQYQETQYF.

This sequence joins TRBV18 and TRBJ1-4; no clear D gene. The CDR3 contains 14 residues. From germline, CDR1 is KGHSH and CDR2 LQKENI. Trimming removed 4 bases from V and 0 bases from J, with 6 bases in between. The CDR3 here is CASSQYATNEKLFF. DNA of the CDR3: TGTGCCAGCTCACAGTATGCAACTAATGAAAAACTGTTTTTT. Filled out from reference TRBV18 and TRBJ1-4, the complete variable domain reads NAGVMQNPRHLVRRRGQEARLRCSPMKGHSHVYWYRQLPEEGLKFMVYLQKENIIDESGMPKERFSAEFPKEGPSILRIQQVVRGDSAAYFCASSQYATNEKLFFGSGTQLSVL.